The 2 T cell receptor beta chains given below trace back to one sample, sequenced in a study of tumor-infiltrating lymphocytes in localized non-small cell lung cancer. Profiling relied on immunoSEQ multiplex PCR, and the TCRdb table lists in-frame clones only, not all of them. The sample lists more than 9,500 clones; about four fifths were seen once. Sequenced sample: lung tumor tissue. These receptors originate from a human donor with non-small cell lung cancer.

The chain joins TRBV7-9 to TRBJ2-7, with 8 bases aligning to TRBD1. Per germline, CDR1 SEHNR and CDR2 FQNEAQ (reference sequence). The CDR3 covers 15 residues. Losses at the gene ends were 2 bases for V and 0 bases for J; bases not matched to a gene: 3. The CDR3, as DNA: TGTGCCAGCAGCTTACGGGGACAGGCCTCCTACGAGCAGTACTTC. Translation gives CASSLRGQASYEQYF.

The chain uses TRBV15 and TRBJ1-2; D might be TRBD1 (5 bases). Germline V gene sequence: CDR1 LNHNV, CDR2 YYDKDF (reference sequence). The CDR3 spans 14 residues. Deletions cut 0 bases from V and 4 bases from J, with 9 bases between. CDR3 residues: CATSRDQGTYGYTF. CDR3 coding DNA: TGTGCCACCAGCAGAGATCAAGGGACCTATGGCTACACCTTC.